A single sample gave rise to the 8 T cell receptor beta chains below, sequenced in a study of blood T cells in healthy people across ages. Alongside a J-beta primer mix, a sample-barcoded 5' primer served in a second PCR lasting 7 to 11 cycles. TCRdb passed the 5' RACE reads through MiXCR, listing each CDR3 protein once. Of over 750,000 distinct CDR3 sequences listed, roughly 25% are singletons. The same sample was also studied in work on T cells of mothers and their children.

The sequenced material came from blood. The receptors were gathered from a boy aged 5-17 years in good health.

This clonotype has ten or more counts. The chain joins TRBV7-9 to TRBJ1-6; D remains unclear. There are 15 residues in the CDR3. Germline assignment: CDR1 SEHNR and CDR2 FQNEAQ (reference sequence). Trimming left V 0 bases short and J 7 bases short, with 10 bases between. CDR3: CASSLALGPNSPLHF. CDR3 DNA sequence: TGTGCCAGCAGCTTAGCGCTGGGCCCGAATTCACCCCTCCACTTT.

This clonotype was recorded a few times. The chain recombines TRBV5-1 with TRBJ2-5; tentatively, D is TRBD2 (5 bases). TRBJ2-1 matches the DNA end more closely, so the J call is doubtful. The CDR3 runs to 12 residues. Germline loops: CDR1 SGHRS, CDR2 YFSETQ. CDR3 sequence reads: CASSTGINEQFF. CDR3 in DNA: TGCGCCAGCAGTACCGGGATTAATGAGCAGTTCTTC.

J is TRBJ2-7 and V is TRBV28; TRBD2 agrees at 11 bases. Germline CDR1 MDHEN, CDR2 SYDVKM. Trimming at V came to 5 bases and at J to 6 bases, leaving 3 bases not matched to a gene. The CDR3 spans 13 residues. The CDR3, as DNA: TGTGCCAGCAGTACCCTAGCGGGAGGCGAGCAGTACTTC. Its translation is CASSTLAGGEQYF.

This clonotype showed up just a few times. The gene calls are TRBV28 and TRBJ2-5; a possible D gene is TRBD2 (6 bases). The germline V gene encodes CDR1 MDHEN and CDR2 SYDVKM. The CDR3 is made up of 16 amino acids. V lost 3 bases to trimming and J lost 4 bases, with 18 bases between them. The chain's CDR3 is CASSFGGGEALETQYF. The DNA for the CDR3 is TGTGCCAGCAGTTTCGGTGGCGGGGAGGCCCTAGAGACCCAGTACTTC.

This clonotype has just a few counts. The chain combines TRBV4-1 with TRBJ2-7; a possible D gene is TRBD2 (5 bases). Germline V gene data show CDR1 as MGHRA and CDR2 as YSYEKL. This CDR3 has 15 amino acids. The ends were cut back, 4 bases at V and 2 bases at J, with 15 bases in the middle. The CDR3 reads CASSPAGLQAYEQYF. Here the CDR3 DNA reads TGCGCCAGCAGCCCCGCTGGACTCCAGGCCTACGAGCAGTACTTC.

V gene TRBV14 combines with J gene TRBJ2-5; D is possibly TRBD1 (6 bases). CDR1 and CDR2 from the germline V gene are SGHDN and FVKESK. V was cut by 4 bases and J by 5 bases, with 17 bases left in between. The CDR3 is made up of 15 amino acids. In DNA form, the CDR3 reads TGTGCCAGCAGCCGCTTACAGGGCGGTTGGGAGACCCAGTACTTC. Translated: CASSRLQGGWETQYF.

This clonotype came up a few times. The chain links TRBV9 to TRBJ2-2; D gene uncertain. Germline V lookup: CDR1 SGDLS, CDR2 YYNGEE. V lost 6 bases to trimming and J lost 8 bases, with 17 bases between them. The CDR3 has 14 amino acids. The CDR3 spells CASTQRQQRGELFF. For the CDR3, the DNA is TGTGCCAGCACCCAGCGCCAACAACGGGGGGAGCTGTTTTTT.

The V and J genes are TRBV2 and TRBJ2-7; 9 bases are shared with TRBD2. J lost 6 bases, V lost 7 bases, and 13 bases had no gene match. Germline assignment: CDR1 SNHLY and CDR2 FYNNEI. The CDR3 runs to 15 residues. CDR3 in amino acids: CASKWRGLAGIEQYF. In DNA, the CDR3 is TGTGCCAGCAAGTGGAGGGGGCTAGCGGGAATCGAGCAGTACTTC.